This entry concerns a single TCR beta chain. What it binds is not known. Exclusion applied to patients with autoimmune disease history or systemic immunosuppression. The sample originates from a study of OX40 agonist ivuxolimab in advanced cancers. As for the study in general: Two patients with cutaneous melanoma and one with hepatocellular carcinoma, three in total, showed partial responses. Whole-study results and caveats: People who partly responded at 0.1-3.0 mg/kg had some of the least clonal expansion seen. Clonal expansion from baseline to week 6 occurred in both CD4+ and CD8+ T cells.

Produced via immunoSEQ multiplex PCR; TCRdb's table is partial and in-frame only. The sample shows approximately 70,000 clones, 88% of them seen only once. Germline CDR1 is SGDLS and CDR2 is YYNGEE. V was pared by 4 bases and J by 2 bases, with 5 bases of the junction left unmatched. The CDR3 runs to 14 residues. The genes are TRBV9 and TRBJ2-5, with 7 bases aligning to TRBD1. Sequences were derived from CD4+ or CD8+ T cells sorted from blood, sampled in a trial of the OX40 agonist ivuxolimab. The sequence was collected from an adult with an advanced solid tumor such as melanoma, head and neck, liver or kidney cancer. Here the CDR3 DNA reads TGTGCCAGCAGCTCAGGGACAGTTCAAGAGACCCAGTACTTC. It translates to CASSSGTVQETQYF.